The T cell receptor beta chain under discussion was sequenced for a study of blood T cells in healthy people across ages. In its sample, this clonotype was seen once. J gave up 4 bases and V 6 bases, and 9 bases lay outside the gene matches. Germline lookup yields CDR1 MDHEN and CDR2 SYDVKM. This CDR3 is 15 amino acids long. For the second PCR, which ran for about 7 to 11 cycles, a sample-barcoded 5' primer and a J-beta primer mix were used. MiXCR was run by TCRdb on the 5' RACE reads, yielding one entry per CDR3 protein. The sample includes around 2 million distinct CDR3 sequences, approximately 40% of them seen just once.

The sample comprised blood. This clonotype was obtained from a human donor in good health. This rearrangement joins TRBV28 to TRBJ2-5, with 9 positions matching TRBD1. CDR3 sequence reads: CASSKYGQGRETQYF. CDR3 DNA sequence: TGTGCCAGCAGCAAATACGGACAGGGGAGAGAGACCCAGTACTTC.